The 16 T cell receptor beta chains listed next were all sequenced from one sample in a study of response to subunit inactivated influenza vaccine. TCRdb passed the RT-PCR reads through MiXCR, listing each CDR3 protein once. This table has fewer than 400,000 distinct CDR3 sequences, 21% appearing once. The sequencing used PBMCs from blood, collected roughly 20 months after vaccination. These receptors were collected from a man aged 50-75 years who received an inactivated influenza vaccine.

CDR3 residues: CASSQGLGTEAFF. The CDR3 DNA is TGTGCCAGCAGCCAAGGGTTGGGCACTGAAGCTTTCTTT. The rearrangement uses TRBV12-3 or TRBV12-4 and TRBJ1-1; D call uncertain. Trimming cost V 6 bases and J 4 bases, with 12 bases left between them. The CDR3 runs to 13 residues.

The rearrangement uses TRBV7-3 and TRBJ2-3, with D uncertain. V was shortened by 2 bases and J by 5 bases, with 14 bases between the two germline ends. The CDR3 contains 15 residues. Per germline, CDR1 SGHTA and CDR2 FQGTGA. The CDR3 reads CASSLAITTGDTQYF. The CDR3 DNA sequence: TGTGCCAGCAGCTTAGCTATAACTACCGGAGATACGCAGTATTTT.

This clonotype came up a few times. The chain is built from TRBV3-1 and TRBJ2-4; D gene unclear. The CDR3 extends over 15 amino acids. Trimming shortened V by 1 base and J by 0 bases, and 7 bases separated the two germline ends. Germline V lookup: CDR1 LGHDT, CDR2 YNNKEL (reference sequence). The CDR3 bases are TGTGCCAGCAGCCAAGGGCCGGGAGCCAAAAACATTCAGTACTTC. Translation gives CASSQGPGAKNIQYF.

This clonotype has only a few counts. V is TRBV4-2 and J is TRBJ1-2; 7 positions match TRBD1. CDR3 length: 15 amino acids. After removal of 1 base from V and 2 bases from J, the junction contained 4 bases not matched to a gene. Germline CDR1 LGHNA, CDR2 YNFKEQ. The CDR3 nucleotides are TGTGCCAGCAGCCAAGGCGGACAGGCGAACTATGGCTACACCTTC. Encoded protein: CASSQGGQANYGYTF.

The chain employs TRBV5-1 and TRBJ2-2; 14 bases align to TRBD2. This CDR3 is 16 amino acids long. V lost 4 bases and J lost 6; bases outside the gene matches: 5. Germline lookup yields CDR1 SGHRS and CDR2 YFSETQ. In DNA form, the CDR3 reads TGCGCCAGCAGCGCGGGACTAGCGGGAGTGGCCGGGGAGCTGTTTTTT. Translating it yields CASSAGLAGVAGELFF.

This clonotype was seen a handful of times. The rearrangement uses TRBV12-3 or TRBV12-4 and TRBJ2-3; perhaps D is TRBD1 or TRBD2 (5 bases each). With 4 bases removed from V and 4 bases from J, the gap between germline ends came to 9 bases. The CDR3 length is 13 residues. CDR3 DNA: TGTGCCAGCAGTTATAGAGGGGCAGATACGCAGTATTTT. It is translated as CASSYRGADTQYF.

The chain combines TRBV9 with TRBJ2-7, with 10 bases matching TRBD2. With V trimmed by 4 bases and J by 2 bases, 6 bases remained unmatched. This CDR3 has 15 amino acids. The V gene's germline CDR1 is SGDLS and CDR2 YYNGEE. The CDR3 sequence is CASSPGLAVTYEQYF. CDR3 nucleotide sequence: TGTGCCAGCAGCCCTGGACTAGCGGTTACCTACGAGCAGTACTTC.

The table lists this clonotype with a few counts. The chain has TRBV12-3 or TRBV12-4 and TRBJ1-5; D not certain. V was trimmed by 5 bases and J by 0 bases, leaving 11 bases between them. The CDR3 has 15 residues. The CDR3, as DNA: TGTGCCAGCAGTAGGACCCTTTATAGCAATCAGCCCCAGCATTTT. It specifies CASSRTLYSNQPQHF.

J is TRBJ1-1 and V is TRBV20-1, with D unclear. Trimming took off 6 bases at V and 11 bases at J, with 16 bases between the two ends. In germline, CDR1 is DFQATT, CDR2 SNEGSKA (reference sequence). The CDR3 length is 11 residues. CDR3 protein: CSALLGVAAFF. As DNA, the CDR3 is TGCAGTGCACTTCTCGGGGTGGCGGCTTTCTTT.

This clonotype was recorded many times. The chain employs TRBV5-1 and TRBJ1-4; D may be TRBD1 (6 bases). Trimming took off 2 bases at V and 5 bases at J, with 10 bases between the two ends. CDR3 length: 14 residues. The germline CDR1 and CDR2 sequences are SGHRS and YFSETQ. CDR3 region: CASSFGQTNEKLFF. The CDR3 region has the DNA TGCGCCAGCAGCTTCGGACAGACGAATGAAAAACTGTTTTTT.

This clonotype occurred a few times. CDR3 loop: CASSPTHLTGLTEAFF. In DNA form, the CDR3 reads TGTGCCAGCAGTCCCACCCACCTTACGGGCCTCACTGAAGCTTTCTTT. This rearrangement joins TRBV28 to TRBJ1-1; D is unresolved. The CDR3 totals 16 residues. With 5 bases removed from V and 4 bases from J, the gap between germline ends came to 20 bases. From germline, CDR1 is MDHEN and CDR2 SYDVKM.

This chain joins TRBV6-2 or TRBV6-3 and TRBJ2-1; 7 positions agree with TRBD2. The CDR3 has 15 amino acids. V shed 5 bases and J 4 bases; nucleotides not matched to a gene: 8. CDR1 and CDR2 (germline): MNHEY, SVGEGT. Here the CDR3 DNA reads TGTGCCAGCAGTCCAGGACTAGAATTTTACAATGAGCAGTTCTTC. Translating gives CASSPGLEFYNEQFF.

The V and J genes are TRBV7-9 and TRBJ2-5; the D gene is possibly TRBD1 (5 bases). Germline assignment: CDR1 SEHNR and CDR2 FQNEAQ (reference sequence). The length of the CDR3 is 17 residues. V was clipped by 4 bases and J by 1 base, with 19 bases between them. The CDR3 nucleotides are TGTGCCAGCAGCTCCCCCCTAGAAGACAGCTTCCAAGAGACCCAGTACTTC. This sequence encodes CASSSPLEDSFQETQYF.

This clonotype has more than one count but fewer than ten. CDR3 sequence reads: CASSKGTREAYGYTF. The DNA for the CDR3 is TGTGCCAGCAGCAAAGGGACGAGGGAGGCCTATGGCTACACCTTC. The J gene is TRBJ1-2, the V gene TRBV21-1; TRBD1, the table's D call, lacks a check against the DNA. TRBV21-1 is given as a pseudogene. The CDR3 runs to 15 residues.

In this sample, this clonotype turned up a few times. J is TRBJ1-5 and V is TRBV20-1; 10 nucleotides line up with TRBD1. This CDR3 has 17 residues. Germline CDR1 reads DFQATT; CDR2 reads SNEGSKA (reference sequence). J was trimmed by 2 bases and V by 6 bases; bases with no gene match: 13. The CDR3 DNA follows: TGCAGTGCCACCCTGGGACAGGGGAAACTGGGCAATCAGCCCCAGCATTTT. Its protein is CSATLGQGKLGNQPQHF.

DNA for the CDR3: TGTGCCAGCAGTTACAACGGGGCGGTCTACAATGAGCAGTTCTTC. Residues: CASSYNGAVYNEQFF. The chain is built from TRBV6-6 and TRBJ2-1; D is perhaps TRBD1 or TRBD2 (5 bases each). V shed 2 bases and J shed 3 bases, with 11 bases lying between them. The CDR3 has 15 amino acids. Germline values: CDR1 MNHNY, CDR2 SVGAGI (reference sequence).